The 5 T cell receptor beta chains reported below all come from one sample, sequenced in a study of CD8 T cells in ankylosing spondylitis (TCRdb year 2017). Which antigens these TCRs recognize remains unknown. The full study reports these points: Blood from ankylosing spondylitis patients appeared to be characterized by a TCR beta motif made up of under ten highly homologous amino acid variants.

Library construction relied on 5' RACE. Sequencing was performed on an Illumina HiSeq 2500. TCRdb applied fastp at Q25 and MiXCR to the public reads, then kept only in-frame beta chains. Identical CDR3 proteins give one entry, which carries the most common genes and DNA. For this sample there are 750,000 to 850,000 distinct CDR3 sequences; 12% appear just once. The ten largest clones add up to 0.51% of the sample. The sequencing sample was made of blood, either unsorted or a sorted T cell fraction (not recorded which). The receptor set was obtained from a male donor with ankylosing spondylitis.

This clonotype was observed at least ten times. The chain uses TRBV10-2 and TRBJ2-1; 10 bases are shared with TRBD2. Germline V gene data show CDR1 as WSHSY and CDR2 as SAAADI. This CDR3 has 13 residues. V shed 6 bases and J 7 bases; nucleotides not matched to a gene: 3. The CDR3 is CASSRTSGNEQFF. DNA of the CDR3: TGCGCCAGCAGCAGGACTAGCGGTAATGAGCAGTTCTTC.

The V and J genes are TRBV7-8 and TRBJ2-3, with 8 bases fitting TRBD1. The germline CDR1 and CDR2 sequences are SGHVS and FQNEAQ. CDR3 length: 16 residues. Trimming took 3 bases from V and 2 from J; bases not matched to a gene: 7. In DNA form, the CDR3 reads TGTGCCAGCAGCTTGCGGACAGGGCGGGTCACAGATACGCAGTATTTT. This codes for CASSLRTGRVTDTQYF.

The rearrangement links TRBV20-1 to TRBJ2-3; possibly TRBD2 for D (5 bases). V was shortened by 5 bases and J by 6 bases, with 12 bases between the two germline ends. Looked up from germline, CDR1 is DFQATT and CDR2 is SNEGSKA (reference sequence). CDR3 length: 12 amino acids. The CDR3 reads CSASDRGDTQYF. The CDR3 region has the DNA TGCAGTGCTTCGGACCGCGGGGATACGCAGTATTTT.

The chain uses TRBV27 and TRBJ2-4; D is perhaps TRBD2 (5 bases). In germline, CDR1 is MNHEY, CDR2 SMNVEV (reference sequence). There are 18 residues in the CDR3. V was trimmed by 5 bases and J by 0 bases, leaving 20 bases between them. CDR3 region: CASSQSETTTLAKNIQYF. CDR3 DNA sequence: TGTGCCAGCAGTCAATCCGAGACGACTACTCTAGCCAAAAACATTCAGTACTTC.

With respect to this clonotype: Because it lacks the conserved phenylalanine or tryptophan at the end, this CDR3 is likely a read error. The chain couples TRBV7-3 to TRBJ1-1; D perhaps matches TRBD1 (6 bases). The germline gives CDR1 SGHTA, CDR2 FQGTGA. The CDR3 is 13 residues long. V lost 4 bases, J lost 5 bases, and 11 bases lay in between. CDR3 residues: CASSYDRRTEAFL. In DNA form, the CDR3 reads TGTGCCAGCAGCTACGACAGGAGGACTGAAGCTTTCCTT.